A selection of T cell receptor beta chains follows, all from one sample in a study of CD8+CD57+ T cells in acquired aplastic anemia. TCRdb itself ran the reads through MiXCR, one entry per CDR3 protein. The sample includes under 250,000 distinct CDR3 sequences, about 44% of them seen just once. The sample consisted of sorted CD4+, CD8+, or CD8+CD57+ T cells (not recorded which) from PBMCs. The receptors originated from a human donor with aplastic anemia. Both conserved end residues are trimmed from each CDR3. A D gene is named only where the DNA matches it firmly.

D,J,V,CDR3
-,TRBJ2-5,TRBV6-4,ASREGMEETQY
-,TRBJ2-7,TRBV4-3,ASSQFHRVEQY
TRBD1,TRBJ2-7,TRBV7-7,ASSLVDRGSEQY
-,TRBJ2-7,TRBV3-1,ASSQDRIEQY
-,TRBJ2-1,TRBV29-1,SVEASDRLSYNEQF
-,TRBJ2-5,TRBV6-1,ASSETAGTQETQY
-,TRBJ1-6,TRBV7-9,ASNQDSAGADSPLH
-,TRBJ2-1,TRBV7-3,ASSLLGADNEQF
TRBD1,TRBJ1-2,TRBV20-1,SARDGGQGYHGYT
-,TRBJ1-5,TRBV7-9,ASSLASQGNQPQH
TRBD1,TRBJ2-5,TRBV25-1,ASSELRDRVGGTQY
-,TRBJ2-5,TRBV20-1,SASQETQY
-,TRBJ1-1,TRBV14,ASSQIWGLNTEAF
TRBD1,TRBJ2-3,TRBV12-5,ASGPGQGLMADTQY
TRBD2,TRBJ2-1,TRBV7-2,ASSSYPKTSGGGNEQF
TRBD1,TRBJ1-1,TRBV6-6,ASSLVSQGEGSTEAF
-,TRBJ2-7,TRBV20-1,SAGSGTFPMGEQY
-,TRBJ1-6,TRBV6-5,ASSYHNSGLTNSPLH
-,TRBJ1-3,TRBV5-5,ASSLGESSGNAIY
-,TRBJ1-2,TRBV12-5,ASGSDGSRRDNYGYT
-,TRBJ1-4,TRBV4-3,ASKGRADVATNEKLF
TRBD2,TRBJ2-7,TRBV4-2,ASSQAGSGRNEQY
TRBD1,TRBJ1-1,TRBV12-3/TRBV12-4,ASTILGGSTEAF
-,TRBJ2-6,TRBV2,ASSESPSGECKTGANVLT
-,TRBJ1-4,TRBV20-1,SATEQGLGF
-,TRBJ1-1,TRBV7-2,ASSSQGTMNTEAF
-,TRBJ1-2,TRBV30,AWDQEGLGGYT
-,TRBJ1-2,TRBV4-3,ASSQVGDSYGYT
TRBD1,TRBJ1-6,TRBV20-1,SARLGTGASPLH
-,TRBJ2-1,TRBV19,ASSIDRERSYNEQF
-,TRBJ1-4,TRBV6-2/TRBV6-3,ASSWTDHNEKLF
-,TRBJ1-1,TRBV6-5,ASSYSPQMNTEAF
-,TRBJ1-5,TRBV9,ASSAYSNQPQH
TRBD1,TRBJ2-7,TRBV15,ATSREGGARAYEQY
TRBD2,TRBJ2-3,TRBV6-4,ASSDSGLAGDTQY
-,TRBJ1-3,TRBV20-1,SARDQDSGNTIY
TRBD1,TRBJ2-5,TRBV3-1,ASTAGDSLQETQY